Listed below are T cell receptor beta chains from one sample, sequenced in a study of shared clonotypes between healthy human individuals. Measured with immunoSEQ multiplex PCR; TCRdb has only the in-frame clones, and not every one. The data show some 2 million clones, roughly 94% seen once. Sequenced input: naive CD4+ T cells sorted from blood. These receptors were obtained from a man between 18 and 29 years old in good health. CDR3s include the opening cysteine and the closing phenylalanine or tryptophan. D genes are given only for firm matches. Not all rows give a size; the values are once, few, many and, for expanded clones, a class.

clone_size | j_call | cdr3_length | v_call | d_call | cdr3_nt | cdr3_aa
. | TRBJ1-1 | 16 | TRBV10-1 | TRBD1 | TGCGCCAGCAGTGACGGGATGGCGGGACAGCCTTTGGGAGCTTTCTTT | CASSDGMAGQPLGAFF
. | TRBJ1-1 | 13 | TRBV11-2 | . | TGTGCCAGCAGCAACATACTGAACACTGAAGCTTTCTTT | CASSNILNTEAFF
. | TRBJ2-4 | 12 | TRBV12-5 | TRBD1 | TGTGGATATTGGACAGGGCTGAACATTCAGTACTTC | CGYWTGLNIQYF
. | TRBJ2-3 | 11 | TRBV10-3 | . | TGTGCCATCAGTTCGCAAGGAACGCAGTATTTT | CAISSQGTQYF
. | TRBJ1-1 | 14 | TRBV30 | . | TGTGCCTGGAGTCCCTTAAGGAAGCAGCCTGAAGCTTTCTTT | CAWSPLRKQPEAFF
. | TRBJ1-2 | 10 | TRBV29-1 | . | TGCAGCGTTGAGGACTATGGCTACACCTTC | CSVEDYGYTF
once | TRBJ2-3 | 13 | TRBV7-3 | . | TGTGCCAGCAGCTTTCGGAGCGGAGATACGCAGTATTTT | CASSFRSGDTQYF
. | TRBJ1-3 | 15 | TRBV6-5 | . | TGTGCCAGCCGTAGGACCGGGGACTCTGGAAACACCATATATTTT | CASRRTGDSGNTIYF
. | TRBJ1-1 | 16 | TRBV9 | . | TGTGCCAGCAGCGGAGCCCAGGGGTCCCTTTTCACTGAAGCTTTCTTT | CASSGAQGSLFTEAFF
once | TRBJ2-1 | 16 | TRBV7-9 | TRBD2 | TGTGCCAGCAGCACCAGGACTAGCGGGAGTCTCAATGAGCAGTTCTTC | CASSTRTSGSLNEQFF
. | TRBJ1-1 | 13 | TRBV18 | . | TGTGCCAGCTCAGATAGAAGTGAGGGTGCAGCTTTCTTT | CASSDRSEGAAFF
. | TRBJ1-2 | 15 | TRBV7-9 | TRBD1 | TGTGCCAGCAGCTTAAGCCCCACAGGGGTTGGTGGCTACACCTTC | CASSLSPTGVGGYTF
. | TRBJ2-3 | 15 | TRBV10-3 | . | TGTGCCATCAGTGAAACCGGGGTTAGCACAGATACGCAGTATTTT | CAISETGVSTDTQYF
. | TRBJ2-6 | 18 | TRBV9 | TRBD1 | TGTGCCAGCAGCGTAGCTATCCCACAGGGGGCCGGGGCCAACGTCCTGACTTTC | CASSVAIPQGAGANVLTF
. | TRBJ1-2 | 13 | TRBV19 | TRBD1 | TGTGCCAGTAACCGGGACAGAACCTATGGCTACACCTTC | CASNRDRTYGYTF
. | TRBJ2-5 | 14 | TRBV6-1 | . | TGTGCCAGCAGTGAATGGGGGTTCCAAGAGACCCAGTACTTC | CASSEWGFQETQYF
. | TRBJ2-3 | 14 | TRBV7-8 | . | TGTGCCAGCAGCTTAGTGGGTGGCACAGATACGCAGTATTTT | CASSLVGGTDTQYF
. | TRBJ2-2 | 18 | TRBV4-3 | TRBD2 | TGCGCCAGCAGCCAAGATGGGACTAGCGGAACGAACACCGGGGAGCTGTTTTTT | CASSQDGTSGTNTGELFF
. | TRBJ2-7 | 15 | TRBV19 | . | TGTGCCAGTAGTATAGGACAGACAAACGTTTACGAGCAGTACTTC | CASSIGQTNVYEQYF
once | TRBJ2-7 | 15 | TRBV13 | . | TGTGCCAGCAGCTTAATGGTGGGGGGCTCGGACGAGCAGTACTTC | CASSLMVGGSDEQYF